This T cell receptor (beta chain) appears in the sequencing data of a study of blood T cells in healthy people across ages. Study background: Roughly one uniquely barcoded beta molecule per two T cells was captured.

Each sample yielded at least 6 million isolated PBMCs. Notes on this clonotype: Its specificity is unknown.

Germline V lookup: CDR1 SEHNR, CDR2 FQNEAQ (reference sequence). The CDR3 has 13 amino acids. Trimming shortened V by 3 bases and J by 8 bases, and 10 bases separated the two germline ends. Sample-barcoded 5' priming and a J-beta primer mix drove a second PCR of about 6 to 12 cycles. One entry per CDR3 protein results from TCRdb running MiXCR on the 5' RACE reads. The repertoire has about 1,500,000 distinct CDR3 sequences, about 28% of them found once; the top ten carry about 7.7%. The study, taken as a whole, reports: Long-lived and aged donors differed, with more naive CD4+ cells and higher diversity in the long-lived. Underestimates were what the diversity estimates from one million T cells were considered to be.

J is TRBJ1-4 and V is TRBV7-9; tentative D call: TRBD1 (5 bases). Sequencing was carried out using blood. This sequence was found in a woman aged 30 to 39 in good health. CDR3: CASSFTSGEKLFF. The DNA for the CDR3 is TGTGCCAGCAGCTTTACATCAGGGGAAAAACTGTTTTTT.